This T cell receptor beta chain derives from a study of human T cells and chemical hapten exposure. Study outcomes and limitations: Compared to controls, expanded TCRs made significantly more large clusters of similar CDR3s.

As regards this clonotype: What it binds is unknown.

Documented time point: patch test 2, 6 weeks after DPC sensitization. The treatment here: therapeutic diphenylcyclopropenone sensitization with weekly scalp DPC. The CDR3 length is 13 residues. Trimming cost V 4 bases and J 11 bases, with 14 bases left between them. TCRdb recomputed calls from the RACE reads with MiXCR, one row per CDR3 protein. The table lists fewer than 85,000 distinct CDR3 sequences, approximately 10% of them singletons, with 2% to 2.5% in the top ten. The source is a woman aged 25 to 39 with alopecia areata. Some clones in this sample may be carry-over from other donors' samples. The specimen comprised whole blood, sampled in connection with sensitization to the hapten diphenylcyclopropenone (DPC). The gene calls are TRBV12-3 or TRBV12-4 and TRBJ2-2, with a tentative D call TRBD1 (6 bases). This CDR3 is CASSWTALGELFF. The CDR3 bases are TGTGCCAGCAGTTGGACAGCCCTGGGAGAGCTGTTTTTT.